This T cell receptor (beta chain) was sequenced for a study of cytomegalovirus exposure and HLA in healthy donors. This CDR3 has 16 residues. V gave up 0 bases and J gave up 5 bases; unmatched junction bases: 10. CDR1 is SGDLS, CDR2 YYNGEE, per germline. The donors were members of the validation cohort, which comprised 120 subjects and was separate from the first cohort of some 680 subjects. Measured with immunoSEQ multiplex PCR; TCRdb has only the in-frame clones, and not every one. The sample lists about 130,000 clones; 85% to 90% were seen once. The table lists this clone with a count of one. This sequence joins TRBV9 and TRBJ2-7; 8 bases are shared with TRBD2. What was sequenced was PBMCs. The sequence derives from a woman aged 25 to 45 in good health and CMV-seropositive. CDR3 in DNA: TGTGCCAGCAGCGTAGGGAGCGGGAGCTGGCCCGACGAGCAGTACTTC. Residues: CASSVGSGSWPDEQYF.